The rows below give T cell receptor beta chains drawn from one sample of a study of T cell responses to AZD1222 COVID-19 vaccine. TCRdb's table, derived via immunoSEQ multiplex PCR, lists solely in-frame clones and lacks some. The sample lists over 110,000 clones, about 90% occurring once. The sequencing used peripheral blood, collected 28 days after the second AZD1222 dose. The source is an adult who received the AZD1222 COVID-19 vaccine. The CDR3 runs from the conserved cysteine through the conserved F or W. A D gene is named only where the DNA matches it firmly. Clone size is not always given. Where it is, it says once, few, many or a class for expanded clones.

abundance	j_gene	len	d_gene	v_gene	CDR3aa	CDR3nt
.	TRBJ2-2	16	TRBD1	TRBV3-1/TRBV3-2	CASTHSQTGGFGELFF	TGTGCCAGCACCCACAGCCAGACAGGGGGCTTCGGGGAGCTGTTTTTT
.	TRBJ2-2	17	.	TRBV24-1	CATSDSSIGRPAGELFF	TGTGCCACCAGTGACTCATCAATCGGGCGTCCGGCCGGGGAGCTGTTTTTT
.	TRBJ2-7	16	TRBD2	TRBV2	CASRPTWRGNSYEQYF	TGTGCCAGCAGACCCACCTGGCGGGGGAACTCCTACGAGCAGTACTTC
.	TRBJ2-1	15	TRBD2	TRBV7-2	CASNPSGGARNEQFF	TGTGCCAGCAACCCTAGCGGGGGGGCCAGAAATGAGCAGTTCTTC
.	TRBJ2-3	14	.	TRBV27	CASSLSPGLDTQYF	TGTGCCAGCAGTTTATCGCCGGGGCTAGATACGCAGTATTTT
once	TRBJ1-1	12	TRBD1	TRBV6-2/TRBV6-3	CASSSWTGEAFF	TGTGCCAGCAGCTCCTGGACAGGTGAAGCTTTCTTT
.	TRBJ1-5	15	.	TRBV5-1	CASSSTGNSNQPQHF	TGCGCCAGCAGCTCGACAGGCAATAGCAATCAGCCCCAGCATTTT
.	TRBJ2-7	15	.	TRBV3-1/TRBV3-2	CASSQEDGSSYEQYF	TGTGCCAGCAGCCAAGAAGACGGCAGCTCCTACGAGCAGTACTTC
.	TRBJ2-3	15	TRBD1	TRBV6-6	CASSYSTGYPDTQYF	TGTGCCAGCAGTTACTCGACAGGGTATCCAGATACGCAGTATTTT
.	TRBJ2-7	11	.	TRBV15	CATRDRERQYF	TGTGCCACCCGGGACCGGGAACGGCAGTACTTC
.	TRBJ1-1	12	TRBD1	TRBV29-1	CSGDRANTEAFF	TGCAGCGGGGACAGGGCGAACACTGAAGCTTTCTTT
.	TRBJ1-5	14	.	TRBV9	CASSERSASGPQHF	TGTGCCAGCAGCGAGAGGAGTGCCTCGGGGCCCCAGCATTTT
.	TRBJ1-6	16	.	TRBV5-1	CASSFSPPDPNSPLHF	TGCGCCAGCAGCTTTTCCCCGCCAGACCCGAATTCACCCCTCCACTTT
.	TRBJ2-1	14	.	TRBV9	CASSVEAAYNEQFF	TGTGCCAGCAGCGTAGAAGCGGCCTACAATGAGCAGTTCTTC
few	TRBJ1-1	14	.	TRBV5-6	CASSPTGNLAEAFF	TGTGCCAGCAGCCCTACAGGGAATTTGGCTGAAGCTTTCTTT
once	TRBJ1-1	13	TRBD1	TRBV2	CASSGRTGGQAFF	TGTGCCAGCAGTGGGAGGACAGGAGGGCAAGCTTTCTTT
.	TRBJ1-6	14	TRBD1	TRBV2	CASGGGQLNSPLHF	TGTGCCAGCGGGGGGGGACAGCTGAATTCACCCCTCCACTTT
.	TRBJ1-2	13	.	TRBV10-1	CASSESSSGLYTF	TGCGCCAGCAGTGAGTCATCGAGCGGGTTGTACACCTTC
.	TRBJ1-2	13	TRBD1	TRBV6-5	CASSPGTGGNYTF	TGTGCCAGCAGTCCCGGGACAGGGGGTAACTACACCTTC
.	TRBJ2-5	17	.	TRBV2	CASSSLVGGRGGETQYF	TGTGCCAGCAGTTCCCTAGTGGGCGGGAGAGGGGGAGAGACCCAGTACTTC
few	TRBJ1-6	12	.	TRBV10-3	CAISGGESPLHF	TGTGCCATCAGTGGGGGGGAATCGCCCCTCCACTTT
.	TRBJ2-7	16	TRBD2	TRBV11-1	CASSSVAGGNSYEQYF	TGTGCCAGCAGTTCCGTAGCGGGAGGAAACTCCTACGAGCAGTACTTC